Following are 13 T cell receptor beta chains from one sample sequenced in a study of neurological immune-mediated disorders (dated by TCRdb to between 2017 and 2020). Library creation used 5' RACE. Reads for this sample came from an Illumina HiSeq 2500. TCRdb trimmed public reads at Q25 via fastp, called clones via MiXCR and kept in-frame beta chains. One record per CDR3 amino acid sequence lists the most common genes and DNA. In all, the sample holds about 50,000 distinct CDR3 sequences, and over 9% of those were seen once. About 5% of the sample is taken by the ten largest. Sequences were obtained from PBMCs. These receptor sequences come from a man between 70 and 80 years old with HTLV-1-associated myelopathy (HAM/TSP).

This clonotype has ten or more counts. This chain uses TRBV12-3 or TRBV12-4 with TRBJ2-3; D may be TRBD1 (6 bases). Trimming took off 6 bases at V and 3 bases at J, with 22 bases between the two ends. The CDR3 length is 17 residues. The CDR3 nucleotides are TGTGCCAGCAGCTCCCGATGGACAGATAGGAGTACAGATACGCAGTATTTT. It yields the protein CASSSRWTDRSTDTQYF.

A remark on this clonotype: At one of its ends the junction is not consistent with the germline gene, which may arise from a read error. The chain couples TRBV20-1 to TRBJ1-4; D unclear. The germline gives CDR1 DFQATT, CDR2 SNEGSKA (reference sequence). There are 13 residues in the CDR3. CDR3 in DNA: TGCAGTGCTAGAGAATTGGGGTCGAGGAAACTGTATTTT. It translates to CSARELGSRKLYF.

In the case of this clonotype: A much larger clone differs from this one at a single base, so this may be a read error. V usage is TRBV5-1 and J usage is TRBJ2-1, with 7 bases fitting TRBD1. Germline V gene data show CDR1 as SGHRS and CDR2 as YFSETQ. CDR3 size: 16 residues. The J segment lost 0 bases and the V segment lost 4 bases, leaving 7 bases of the junction unmatched. CDR3 in amino acids: CASSTGQPNSYNEQFF. CDR3 bases: TGCGCCAGCAGCACGGGACAGCCCAACTCCTACAATGAGCAGTTCTTC.

V is TRBV20-1 and J is TRBJ2-1; D is perhaps TRBD1 (6 bases). V lost 0 bases and J lost 4, with 16 bases in between. Looked up from germline, CDR1 is DFQATT and CDR2 is SNEGSKA (reference sequence). This CDR3 is 16 amino acids long. The CDR3 nucleotides are TGCAGTGCTAGAGATCATCAGGGGCTTACTTACAATGAGCAGTTCTTC. Protein sequence: CSARDHQGLTYNEQFF.

This clonotype was found many times. This chain links TRBV7-2 with TRBJ2-3, with TRBD2 matching over 7 bases. The germline gives CDR1 SGHTA, CDR2 FQGNSA. J lost 5 bases, V lost 6 bases, and 14 bases had no gene match. The length of the CDR3 is 16 residues. The CDR3 DNA sequence: TGTGCCAGCAGTAGAAAGGCGGGAGTTGGAGAAGATACGCAGTATTTT. Residues: CASSRKAGVGEDTQYF.

This clonotype was detected many times. The CDR3 DNA follows: TGCAGTGCTAGAAAGGCAGGGGGCACAGATACGCAGTATTTT. This encodes CSARKAGGTDTQYF. The J gene is TRBJ2-3, the V gene TRBV20-1, with a tentative D call TRBD1 (6 bases). V lost 2 bases and J lost 1, with 10 bases in between. Germline CDR1 reads DFQATT; CDR2 reads SNEGSKA (reference sequence). CDR3 length: 14 amino acids.

Concerning this clonotype: At one of its ends the junction is not consistent with the germline gene, which may arise from a read error. The chain employs TRBV20-1 and TRBJ1-1; D gene unclear. Germline-derived CDR1 and CDR2 are DFQATT and SNEGSKA (reference sequence). The CDR3 loop spans 12 amino acids. The CDR3 here is CSARKSNPEAFF. The DNA for the CDR3 is TGCAGTGCTAGGAAGTCGAACCCTGAAGCTTTCTTT.

This clonotype appeared many times. V and J are TRBV11-2 and TRBJ2-1; possibly TRBD1 for D (6 bases). From germline, CDR1 is SGHAT and CDR2 FQNNGV. There are 15 residues in the CDR3. The V gene lost 0 bases and the J gene lost 6 bases, with 12 bases spanning the gap. The CDR3 DNA sequence: TGTGCCAGCAGCTTAGAACAGGGTGTTTTCAATGAGCAGTTCTTC. Its translation is CASSLEQGVFNEQFF.

This clonotype has at least ten counts. The V and J genes are TRBV20-1 and TRBJ2-1; possible D gene TRBD2, 5 bases. Trimming took off 4 bases at V and 10 bases at J, with 14 bases between the two ends. This CDR3 is 12 amino acids long. Per germline, CDR1 DFQATT and CDR2 SNEGSKA (reference sequence). The CDR3: CSATLRAREQFF. As DNA, the CDR3 is TGCAGTGCTACCCTGAGGGCCAGGGAGCAGTTCTTC.

This clonotype has just a few counts. The chain couples TRBV7-3 to TRBJ2-2, with 9 bases fitting TRBD2. J gave up 0 bases and V 3 bases, and 5 bases lay outside the gene matches. Germline V CDR1 and CDR2: SGHTA, FQGTGA. CDR3 length: 17 residues. CDR3 amino acids: CASSFDVAGANTGELFF. In nucleotides, the CDR3 is TGTGCCAGCAGCTTCGATGTAGCGGGAGCGAACACCGGGGAGCTGTTTTTT.

This clonotype was seen at least ten times. The rearrangement joins TRBV20-1 to TRBJ2-3; TRBD2 agrees at 8 bases. The CDR3 consists of 18 residues. V gave up 3 bases and J gave up 3 bases; unmatched junction bases: 17. Germline assignment: CDR1 DFQATT and CDR2 SNEGSKA (reference sequence). The CDR3 region is CSARVGSGAGGRTDTQYF. CDR3 sequence (DNA): TGCAGTGCTAGGGTTGGCAGTGGGGCGGGAGGAAGAACAGATACGCAGTATTTT.

This clonotype was counted many times. V and J are TRBV7-6 and TRBJ2-1; 12 nucleotides match TRBD2. Germline-derived CDR1 and CDR2 are SGHVS and FNYEAQ. The CDR3 runs to 15 residues. With V trimmed by 6 bases and J by 7 bases, 7 bases remained unmatched. The CDR3 coding sequence is TGTGCCAGCAGAAAAGGGACTAGCGGGCCAAATGAGCAGTTCTTC. Its translation: CASRKGTSGPNEQFF. The variable domain in full, completed from reference TRBV7-6 and TRBJ2-1, reads GAGVSQSPRYKVTKRGQDVALRCDPISGHVSLYWYRQALGQGPEFLTYFNYEAQQDKSGLPNDRFSAERPEGSISTLTIQRTEQRDSAMYRCASRKGTSGPNEQFFGPGTRLTVL.

This clonotype was counted between two and nine times. The chain carries TRBV24-1 and TRBJ2-1; no reliable D call. Trimming removed 7 bases from V and 10 bases from J, with 16 bases in between. The CDR3 spans 13 residues. Germline V gene sequence: CDR1 KGHDR, CDR2 SFDVKD. The CDR3 DNA reads as TGTGCCACCAGGAAGGACGGCAATGGAGAGCAGTTCTTC. Encoded protein: CATRKDGNGEQFF.